This paragraph covers one T cell receptor (beta chain) sequence. As yet, its antigen is unknown. The source of the sample is a study of post-analysis software for immune sequencing data. Germline V lookup: CDR1 MDHEN, CDR2 SYDVKM. The V segment lost 5 bases and the J segment 1 base; nucleotides outside the gene matches: 6. CDR3 length: 16 residues. The study, taken as a whole, reports: Relative to controls, patients with multiple sclerosis showed significantly lower normalized Chao1 diversity. Several TRBV segments were more frequent in patients than controls; TRBV5-6, TRBV5-1 and TRBV20-1 belonged to this group.

The TCR beta cDNA libraries contained unique molecular identifiers. One entry per CDR3 protein results from TCRdb running MiXCR on the PCR reads. The repertoire includes about 620,000 distinct CDR3 sequences, around 40% of them detected once, and under 2% sits in the top ten. The sample was blood. The TCR originated in a girl aged 10-17 years with multiple sclerosis. The genes are TRBV28 and TRBJ1-2; 11 positions agree with TRBD1. In nucleotides, the CDR3 is TGTGCCAGCAGTCTCGGGACAGGGGGTTTTAACTATGGCTACACCTTC. Amino acids: CASSLGTGGFNYGYTF.